This T cell receptor (beta chain) came from a study of OX40 agonist ivuxolimab in advanced cancers. Study summary: Patients with prior anti-PD-1, anti-PD-L1 or anti-CTLA-4 therapy were eligible; 40% to 45% had some. Study findings and constraints: Among the lowest peripheral clonal expansion occurred in 0.1-3.0 mg/kg partial responders.

The data were produced by immunoSEQ multiplex PCR, yet TCRdb's version contains in-frame clones alone and is incomplete. The sample holds 60,000 to 85,000 clones, roughly 73% seen once. About this clone itself: The target antigen is unknown.

Trimming removed 5 bases from V and 6 bases from J; junction bases left unmatched: 10. In germline, CDR1 is SGHNT, CDR2 YYREEE (reference sequence). The CDR3 is 16 residues long. The chain joins TRBV5-4 to TRBJ2-2; 10 bases map to TRBD1. This clonotype was sampled from an adult with an advanced solid tumor such as melanoma, head and neck, liver or kidney cancer. The material was CD4+ or CD8+ T cells sorted from blood, obtained in a trial of the OX40 agonist ivuxolimab. Here the CDR3 reads CASSRKTGGAAGELFF. The CDR3, as DNA: TGTGCCAGCAGTCGTAAGACAGGGGGCGCCGCCGGGGAGCTGTTTTTT.